The clone carrying this TCR beta chain has just a few counts. The target antigen is unknown. CDR3 length equals 15 residues. The germline V gene has CDR1 MNHNS and CDR2 SASEGT. After removal of 6 bases from V and 0 bases from J, the junction contained 3 bases not matched to a gene. This entry is derived from a study of T cells after yellow fever vaccination. Study-wide results and limits: At around 95% for CD4 and about 88% for CD8, most primary-vaccination clones showed up again after the booster. A faster peak, day 5 versus 15, was reached by the weaker secondary response. Bulk-population clonotypes that are abundant could appear as contaminants in FACS-sorted repertoires.

Each CDR3 protein is one row after TCRdb ran MiXCR on the 5' RACE reads. The sample yields 250,000 or so distinct CDR3 sequences, roughly 6.3% seen once. Here the sequenced sample was CD4+ T cells sorted from PBMCs, taken on the day of the yellow fever booster vaccination. The clonotype originates from a man in his thirties or forties who received the YFV17D yellow fever vaccine. The gene calls are TRBV6-1 and TRBJ2-2, with 8 bases identical to TRBD1. CDR3 region: CASRETGANTGELFF. The CDR3 DNA reads as TGTGCCAGCAGAGAGACAGGGGCGAACACCGGGGAGCTGTTTTTT.